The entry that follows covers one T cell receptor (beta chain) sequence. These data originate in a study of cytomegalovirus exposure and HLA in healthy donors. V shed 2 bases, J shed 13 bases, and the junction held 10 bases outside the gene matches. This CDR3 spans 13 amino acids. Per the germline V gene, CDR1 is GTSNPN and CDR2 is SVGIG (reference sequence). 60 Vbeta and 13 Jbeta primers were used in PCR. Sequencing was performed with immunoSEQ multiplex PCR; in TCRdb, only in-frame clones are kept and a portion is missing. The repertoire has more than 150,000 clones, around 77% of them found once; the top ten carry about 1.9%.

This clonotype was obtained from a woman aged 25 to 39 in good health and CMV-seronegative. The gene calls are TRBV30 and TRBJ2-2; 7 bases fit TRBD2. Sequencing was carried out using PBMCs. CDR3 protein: CAWSLLGEGRLFF. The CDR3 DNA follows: TGTGCCTGGAGTCTCCTCGGGGAGGGTAGGCTGTTTTTT. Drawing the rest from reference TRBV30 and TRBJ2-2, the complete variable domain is SQTIHQWPATLVQPVGSPLSLECTVEGTSNPNLYWYRQAAGRGLQLLFYSVGIGQISSEVPQNLSASRPQDRQFILSSKKLLLSDSGFYLCAWSLLGEGRLFFGEGSRLTVL.